The 30 T cell receptor beta chains reported below all come from one sample, sequenced in a study of cytomegalovirus exposure and HLA in healthy donors. Assay: immunoSEQ multiplex PCR; the TCRdb copy retains only in-frame clones and omits some. The sample includes 71,000 or so clones, approximately 94% of them seen just once. Sequenced: PBMCs. The receptor set was obtained from a young woman in good health and CMV-seropositive.

The chain couples TRBV28 to TRBJ1-3; TRBD1 aligns across 7 bases. Germline loops: CDR1 MDHEN, CDR2 SYDVKM. The CDR3 length is 16 residues. V gave up 2 bases and J gave up 4 bases; unmatched junction bases: 8. CDR3 sequence: CASSLLMRTGGNTIYF. The CDR3 nucleotides are TGTGCCAGCAGTTTACTCATGAGGACAGGCGGAAACACCATATATTTT.

This clone has only a few counts. CDR3 amino acids: CASSLISLRTEIKRGYTF. The CDR3 DNA is TGTGCCAGCAGCTTGATTTCTCTCAGGACAGAGATTAAAAGAGGCTACACCTTC. This chain uses TRBV5-6 with TRBJ1-2, with D perhaps matching TRBD1 (6 bases). The V and J ends lost 1 base and 8 bases respectively, with 27 bases between them. This CDR3 is 18 amino acids long. From germline, CDR1 is SGHDT and CDR2 YYEEEE.

This chain uses TRBV6-5 with TRBJ2-1; 8 bases align to TRBD1. The V gene end was trimmed by 4 bases and the J gene end by 9 bases; junction bases not matched to a gene: 11. The CDR3 is made up of 15 amino acids. Per germline, CDR1 MNHEY and CDR2 SVGAGI. The CDR3 loop is CASSSGTGGVGEQFF. The CDR3 region has the DNA TGTGCCAGCAGTTCTGGGACAGGTGGAGTAGGTGAGCAGTTCTTC.

CDR3: CASSFDGTGNYGYTF. CDR3 in DNA: TGTGCCAGCAGCTTCGACGGGACAGGCAACTATGGCTACACCTTC. The chain combines TRBV7-9 with TRBJ1-2; 8 bases are shared with TRBD1. Germline V gives CDR1 SEHNR, CDR2 FQNEAQ (reference sequence). The V segment lost 3 bases and the J segment 2 bases; nucleotides outside the gene matches: 5. The length of the CDR3 is 15 residues. Full variable domain (outside the CDR3, taken from reference TRBV7-9 and TRBJ1-2): DTGVSQNPRHKITKRGQNVTFRCDPISEHNRLYWYRQTLGQGPEFLTYFQNEAQLEKSRLLSDRFSAERPKGSFSTLEIQRTEQGDSAMYLCASSFDGTGNYGYTFGSGTRLTVV.

This CDR3 is CASSLAQGRTEAFF. CDR3 sequence (DNA): TGCGCCAGCAGCTTGGCACAGGGGAGGACTGAAGCTTTCTTT. The V gene is TRBV5-1, the J gene TRBJ1-1, with 7 bases that match TRBD1. The junction had 4 bases not matched to a gene; V was cut back by 0 bases and J by 5 bases. CDR1 SGHRS and CDR2 YFSETQ come from the germline V gene. The CDR3 spans 14 residues.

The chain has TRBV7-8 and TRBJ2-7, with 9 bases that match TRBD2. This CDR3 is built from 16 residues. Losses at the gene ends were 3 bases for V and 1 base for J; bases not matched to a gene: 7. The germline CDR1 and CDR2 sequences are SGHVS and FQNEAQ. The CDR3 protein is CASSLPGLASSYEQYF. In nucleotides, the CDR3 is TGTGCCAGCAGCTTGCCGGGACTAGCCTCATCCTACGAGCAGTACTTC.

CDR3 nucleotide sequence: TGTGCCAGCAGCTTAACTCCCCGACTAGCGGGGGGCCCGGGCCTCCAAGAGACCCAGTACTTC. Translation: CASSLTPRLAGGPGLQETQYF. V usage is TRBV7-3 and J usage is TRBJ2-5; 13 nucleotides match TRBD2. CDR3 size: 21 residues. Looked up from germline, CDR1 is SGHTA and CDR2 is FQGTGA. The V and J ends lost 0 bases and 1 base, in that order; junction bases with no gene match: 14.

The chain carries TRBV5-1 and TRBJ2-3; 12 bases align to TRBD2. V gave up 0 bases and J gave up 4 bases; unmatched junction bases: 3. The germline CDR1 and CDR2 sequences are SGHRS and YFSETQ. This CDR3 spans 16 amino acids. CDR3 DNA sequence: TGCGCCAGCAGCTTGGTCCCTAGCGGGGGGGCAGATACGCAGTATTTT. Its protein product is CASSLVPSGGADTQYF.

The rearrangement links TRBV6-5 to TRBJ1-2; D remains unclear. Between the trimmed V and J ends, which lost 8 bases and 1 base, there was a span of 14 bases. Germline values: CDR1 MNHEY, CDR2 SVGAGI. The CDR3 contains 14 residues. The CDR3 loop is CASLARGSNYGYTF. Written as DNA, the CDR3 is TGTGCCAGCCTAGCCCGGGGAAGTAACTATGGCTACACCTTC.

V and J are TRBV28 and TRBJ1-5; D might be TRBD1 (6 bases). Germline-derived CDR1 and CDR2 are MDHEN and SYDVKM. V was shortened by 5 bases and J by 2 bases, with 13 bases between the two germline ends. The CDR3 length is 15 residues. The CDR3 region has the DNA TGTGCCAGCAGTCCACAGGGTTACGGCAATCAGCCCCAGCATTTT. This sequence encodes CASSPQGYGNQPQHF. Looking up the rest from reference TRBV28 and TRBJ1-5 gives the full variable domain: DVKVTQSSRYLVKRTGEKVFLECVQDMDHENMFWYRQDPGLGLRLIYFSYDVKMKEKGDIPEGYSVSREKKERFSLILESASTNQTSMYLCASSPQGYGNQPQHFGDGTRLSIL.

This clone has a handful of counts. The chain links TRBV6-6 to TRBJ1-3; no reliable D call. The CDR3 covers 16 residues. CDR1 is MNHNY, CDR2 SVGAGI, per germline (reference sequence). The V end was cut by 0 bases, the J end by 0 bases, with 9 bases between. CDR3 DNA sequence: TGTGCCAGCAGTTACTCCGAGGTTTACTCTGGAAACACCATATATTTT. Translated, it gives CASSYSEVYSGNTIYF.

The V call is TRBV27, the J call TRBJ2-7, with D perhaps matching TRBD2 (5 bases). The ends were cut back, 6 bases at V and 0 bases at J, with 24 bases in the middle. The CDR3 contains 18 residues. Looked up from germline, CDR1 is MNHEY and CDR2 is SMNVEV (reference sequence). The CDR3 bases are TGTGCCAGCAGACCCCTGGCGGGCCAAAGTGCTCTCTCCTACGAGCAGTACTTC. Amino acids: CASRPLAGQSALSYEQYF.

V and J are TRBV29-1 and TRBJ1-5, with D hard to call. The CDR3 contains 13 residues. CDR1 is SQVTM and CDR2 is ANQGSEA in the germline V gene. Trimming shortened V by 5 bases and J by 3 bases, and 11 bases separated the two germline ends. CDR3 protein: CSVSRGFNQPQHF. In DNA, the CDR3 is TGCAGCGTTTCACGAGGATTCAATCAGCCCCAGCATTTT.

This sequence joins TRBV18 and TRBJ2-5; 8 bases fit TRBD1. CDR1 KGHSH and CDR2 LQKENI come from the germline V gene. The CDR3 contains 15 residues. J gave up 4 bases and V 3 bases, and 7 bases lay outside the gene matches. This CDR3 reads CASSPSGRGRETQYF. Here the CDR3 DNA reads TGTGCCAGCTCACCGAGTGGCAGGGGGCGAGAGACCCAGTACTTC.

The V and J genes are TRBV19 and TRBJ2-1, with TRBD1 identical over 8 bases. The CDR3 consists of 17 residues. Per germline, CDR1 LNHDA and CDR2 SQIVND (reference sequence). The J segment lost 7 bases and the V segment lost 4 bases, leaving 15 bases of the junction unmatched. Here the CDR3 reads CASSNSLFETGENEQFF. CDR3 DNA sequence: TGTGCCAGTAGTAACAGCCTCTTCGAGACAGGGGAAAATGAGCAGTTCTTC.

CDR3 residues: CASSEGRNLLADTQYF. The CDR3 region has the DNA TGTGCCAGCAGTGAAGGGCGGAACCTCCTTGCAGATACGCAGTATTTT. V gene TRBV2 combines with J gene TRBJ2-3, with D hard to call. Trimming stripped 1 base from V and 4 bases from J, with 15 bases between. The CDR3 has 16 residues. Germline values: CDR1 SNHLY, CDR2 FYNNEI.

This sequence joins TRBV7-2 and TRBJ2-7, with 7 bases aligning to TRBD2. Germline CDR1 reads SGHTA; CDR2 reads FQGNSA. The CDR3 consists of 15 residues. V lost 1 base and J lost 7; bases outside the gene matches: 10. CDR3 in DNA: TGTGCCAGCAGCTTAGTCTCAGGGCTCGGGAGGGAGCAGTACTTC. Its translation is CASSLVSGLGREQYF.

This clone was detected once. J is TRBJ1-4 and V is TRBV30, with D perhaps matching TRBD1 (6 bases). Germline CDR1 is GTSNPN and CDR2 is SVGIG (reference sequence). This CDR3 is built from 16 residues. Trimming took 4 bases from V and 0 from J, leaving 15 bases between them. The CDR3 loop is CAWTPQGYSTNEKLFF. CDR3 DNA sequence: TGTGCCTGGACCCCACAGGGATACTCAACTAATGAAAAACTGTTTTTT.

This clone was recorded once. The chain combines TRBV27 with TRBJ2-7, with D tentatively TRBD1 (6 bases). This CDR3 is 13 amino acids long. With 6 bases removed from V and 4 bases from J, the gap between germline ends came to 13 bases. The V gene's germline CDR1 is MNHEY and CDR2 SMNVEV (reference sequence). The CDR3 here is CASSRTATYEQYF. The CDR3, as DNA: TGTGCCAGCAGCCGGACAGCGACATACGAGCAGTACTTC.

The gene calls are TRBV6-5 and TRBJ1-4; weak D call: TRBD1 (5 bases). CDR3 length equals 15 residues. Germline CDR1 reads MNHEY; CDR2 reads SVGAGI. Trimming pared 2 bases from V and 6 bases from J, leaving 13 bases between. The DNA for the CDR3 is TGTGCCAGCAGTTACGGCGGGGGAGCCGATGAAAAACTGTTTTTT. Amino acid sequence: CASSYGGGADEKLFF.

The sample holds one count of this clone. The chain has TRBV10-3 and TRBJ1-2; no definite D call. V was trimmed by 0 bases and J by 0 bases, leaving 8 bases between them. There are 15 residues in the CDR3. The germline CDR1 and CDR2 sequences are ENHRY and SYGVKD. CDR3 sequence: CAISESAGTNYGYTF. The CDR3 region has the DNA TGTGCCATCAGTGAGTCAGCGGGGACTAACTATGGCTACACCTTC.

This clone has just one count. At one end, the junction sequence differs from germline, possibly due to a read error. This chain joins TRBV4-3 and TRBJ1-2; D is perhaps TRBD1 (5 bases). Germline-derived CDR1 and CDR2 are LGHNA and YSLEER. This CDR3 is built from 16 residues. The CDR3 DNA reads as TGCGCCAGCAGCCAAGAATTCGCAGGGTTGGCCTATCGCTACACCTTC. This gives the protein CASSQEFAGLAYRYTF.

The gene calls are TRBV4-3 and TRBJ2-3; TRBD2 matches at 14 bases. Germline values: CDR1 LGHNA, CDR2 YSLEER. There are 19 residues in the CDR3. V trimming: 2 bases; J trimming: 1 base; junction bases outside the gene matches: 8. CDR3 nucleotide sequence: TGCGCCAGCAGCCAAACGACTAGCGGGAGGGCCGCGGGCACAGATACGCAGTATTTT. Translated, it gives CASSQTTSGRAAGTDTQYF.

This sequence joins TRBV6-5 and TRBJ2-1, with a weak D call TRBD1 (5 bases). There are 12 residues in the CDR3. Germline values: CDR1 MNHEY, CDR2 SVGAGI. Trimming took off 10 bases at V and 4 bases at J, with 11 bases between the two ends. The CDR3 sequence: CATETVYNEQFF. The CDR3 DNA is TGTGCCACCGAGACAGTATACAATGAGCAGTTCTTC.

CDR3 nucleotide sequence: TGTGCCAGCAGCTTGTTTTCGTGGACTGTCTCCTACGAGCAGTACTTC. Its protein is CASSLFSWTVSYEQYF. V gene TRBV5-5 combines with J gene TRBJ2-7, with a weak D call TRBD2 (5 bases). Trimming shortened V by 1 base and J by 0 bases, and 14 bases separated the two germline ends. In germline, CDR1 is SGHKS, CDR2 YYEKEE (reference sequence). The CDR3 covers 16 residues.

The gene calls are TRBV6-1 and TRBJ1-2; TRBD1 aligns across 11 bases. This CDR3 is built from 15 residues. Trimming at V came to 4 bases and at J to 5 bases, leaving 6 bases not matched to a gene. Germline lookup yields CDR1 MNHNS and CDR2 SASEGT. The DNA for the CDR3 is TGTGCCAGCAGTGCGGACAGGGGGCGCAGGTATGGCTACACCTTC. This gives the protein CASSADRGRRYGYTF.

The J gene is TRBJ2-1, the V gene TRBV29-1; 8 bases align to TRBD2. The CDR3 is 14 residues long. J was trimmed by 8 bases and V by 3 bases; bases with no gene match: 9. The germline V gene encodes CDR1 SQVTM and CDR2 ANQGSEA. The CDR3 reads CSVESAGGDYEQFF. DNA of the CDR3: TGCAGCGTTGAGTCTGCGGGGGGAGACTATGAGCAGTTCTTC.

This clone was seen once. V gene TRBV4-3 combines with J gene TRBJ2-3; TRBD2 agrees at 7 bases. J gave up 4 bases and V 1 base, and 14 bases lay outside the gene matches. The CDR3 loop spans 18 amino acids. Germline loops: CDR1 LGHNA, CDR2 YSLEER. The CDR3 is CASSQVLAGVSSADTQYF. The CDR3 region has the DNA TGCGCCAGCAGCCAAGTACTCGCGGGGGTTTCTTCCGCAGATACGCAGTATTTT.

The CDR3 sequence is CASTWTGGARWYGYTF. The CDR3 coding sequence is TGCGCCAGCACCTGGACAGGGGGCGCGAGGTGGTATGGCTACACCTTC. The chain has TRBV10-2 and TRBJ1-2; TRBD1 matches at 11 bases. Germline V gene sequence: CDR1 WSHSY, CDR2 SAAADI. V lost 7 bases, J lost 5 bases, and 12 bases stayed unmatched. CDR3 length: 16 amino acids.

V is TRBV7-3 and J is TRBJ1-3, with D perhaps matching TRBD1 (5 bases). The V and J ends lost 2 bases and 0 bases respectively, with 14 bases between them. The CDR3 runs 17 residues. Germline lookup yields CDR1 SGHTA and CDR2 FQGTGA. DNA of the CDR3: TGTGCCAGCAGCTTATTCGGGGGGGGTATCTCTGGAAACACCATATATTTT. Encoded protein: CASSLFGGGISGNTIYF.